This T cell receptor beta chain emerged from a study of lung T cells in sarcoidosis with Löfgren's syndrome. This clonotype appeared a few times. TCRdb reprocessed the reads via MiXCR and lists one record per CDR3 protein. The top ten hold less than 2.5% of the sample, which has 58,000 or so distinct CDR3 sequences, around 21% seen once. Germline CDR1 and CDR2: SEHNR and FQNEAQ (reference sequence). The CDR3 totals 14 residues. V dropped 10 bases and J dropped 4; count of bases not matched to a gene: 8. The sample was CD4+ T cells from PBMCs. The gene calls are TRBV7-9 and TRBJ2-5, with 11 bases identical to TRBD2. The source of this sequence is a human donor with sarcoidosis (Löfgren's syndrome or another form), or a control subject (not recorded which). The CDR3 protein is CATLKTSGGETQYF. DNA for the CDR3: TGTGCCACCCTCAAAACTAGCGGGGGAGAGACCCAGTACTTC.